This TCR beta chain was recorded in a study of blood T cell repertoires in COVID-19. Losses at the gene ends were 5 bases for V and 4 bases for J; bases not matched to a gene: 5. Per germline, CDR1 SGHTA and CDR2 FQGTGA. CDR3 size: 14 residues. TCRdb's copy holds only in-frame clones and misses some; the assay was immunoSEQ multiplex PCR. The table lists about 220,000 clones, 65% to 90% of them singletons. The sample comprised peripheral blood. V gene TRBV7-3 combines with J gene TRBJ1-1; 9 bases match TRBD1. The clonotype originates from an older woman with COVID-19, enrolled during active disease. CDR3 nucleotides: TGTGCCAGCAGCAAACAGGGGGCAGGCACTGAAGCTTTCTTT. Encoded protein: CASSKQGAGTEAFF.